This T cell receptor beta chain was sequenced in a study of blood T cell repertoires in COVID-19. Either two negative PCRs, clearance, or symptom resolution qualified Cohort 3 donors as recovered. Libraries were prepared by immunoSEQ multiplex PCR; TCRdb keeps only in-frame clonotypes and omits some of them. In the table there are 490,000 or so clones, about 88% of which are singletons. This TCR was recovered from an older woman who had recovered from COVID-19. Source material: PBMCs or T cells enriched from blood (not recorded which).

The CDR3 bases are TGCGCCAGCAGAAAGGGAGCCAATGAGCAGTTCTTC. It is translated as CASRKGANEQFF. The chain links TRBV4-1 to TRBJ2-1, with D possibly matching TRBD2 (5 bases). Germline V CDR1 and CDR2: MGHRA, YSYEKL. The CDR3 spans 12 residues. Trimming left V 6 bases short and J 6 bases short, with 9 bases between.